The rows below give T cell receptor beta chains drawn from one sample of a study of T cells in Graves' hyperthyroidism and ophthalmopathy. A single record per CDR3 protein comes from TCRdb applying MiXCR to the multiplex PCR reads. The sample includes around 290,000 distinct CDR3 sequences, about 17% seen only once; the top ten take roughly 53%. Input material: blood. These receptors all come from an older woman with Graves' ophthalmopathy. The CDR3 runs from the conserved cysteine through the conserved F or W. The D gene is left open where the match is weak. Clone sizes are given selectively: once, few, many, or a class where the clone is expanded.

v_call	d_call	j_call	clone_size	cdr3_nt	cdr3_aa
TRBV6-1	NA	TRBJ1-1	many	TGTGCCAGCAAGGATTTGGGAGGGGTGTCAGACACTGAAGCTTTCTTT	CASKDLGGVSDTEAFF
TRBV4-2	NA	TRBJ1-1	NA	TGTGCCAGCAGCCCTGACTGGAACACTGAAGCTTTCTTT	CASSPDWNTEAFF
TRBV20-1	TRBD1	TRBJ2-5	many	TGCAGTGCTAGAGATCCTGGACGGGGACAGCCAGAAGAGACCCAGTACTTC	CSARDPGRGQPEETQYF
TRBV29-1	NA	TRBJ1-2	NA	TGCAGCGTTGAGGACAGACTTTCTAACTATGGCTACACCTTC	CSVEDRLSNYGYTF
TRBV5-6	NA	TRBJ1-2	NA	TGTGCCAGCAGCTTGGGAGACAGAGCTAACTATGGCTACACCTTC	CASSLGDRANYGYTF
TRBV7-2	NA	TRBJ2-6	NA	TGTGCCAGCAGCTCGGGACCGGACTCTGGGGCCAACGTCCTGACTTTC	CASSSGPDSGANVLTF
TRBV7-6	TRBD2	TRBJ2-3	many	TGTGCCAGCAGCCTAGGAGCTAGCGGAGGAACGACGCAGTATTTT	CASSLGASGGTTQYF
TRBV28	NA	TRBJ2-3	NA	TGTGCCAGCAGTTTTTGGGGCGCCCGGACAGATACGCAGTATTTT	CASSFWGARTDTQYF
TRBV5-1	TRBD1	TRBJ2-1	few	TGCGCCAGCAGCTCGGGACAGGGAGCTAACAATGAGCAGTTCTTC	CASSSGQGANNEQFF
TRBV7-2	NA	TRBJ1-4	many	TGTGCCAGCAGCCCCCGCAGCGCTGAAAAACTGTTTTTT	CASSPRSAEKLFF
TRBV9	TRBD1	TRBJ2-7	many	TGTGCCAGCAGCGTAGTCCCCACAGGGGGATACGAGCAGTACTTC	CASSVVPTGGYEQYF
TRBV20-1	NA	TRBJ2-7	NA	TGCAGTGCAAGGGACGGACCGGGGGAGCAGTACTTC	CSARDGPGEQYF
TRBV5-1	NA	TRBJ2-7	few	TGCGCCAGCAGCTTGGAGACAGCTACCTACGAGCAGTACTTC	CASSLETATYEQYF
TRBV2	TRBD1	TRBJ2-1	many	TGTGCCAGCAGCGACAGGGGGATCAGCAATGAGCAGTTCTTC	CASSDRGISNEQFF
TRBV25-1	NA	TRBJ2-1	few	TGTGCCAGCAGTGATTCGGCCTATTCCTCCTACAATGAGCAGTTCTTC	CASSDSAYSSYNEQFF
TRBV10-1	NA	TRBJ2-3	few	TGCGCCAGCAGTTCCGGGCCCGCGGATACGCAGTATTTT	CASSSGPADTQYF
TRBV6-2/TRBV6-3	TRBD1	TRBJ2-7	many	TGTGCCAGCAGTCTTACAGGGGCTATAATATTCTACGAGCAGTACTTC	CASSLTGAIIFYEQYF
TRBV7-9	NA	TRBJ2-3	NA	TGTGCCAGCAGCTTTGCCTACGGAATCGGCACAGATACGCAGTATTTT	CASSFAYGIGTDTQYF
TRBV19	NA	TRBJ2-7	few	TGTGCCAGTACGGGACGTACTAGCTGGGAGTCTGGGTCCTACGAGCAGTACTTC	CASTGRTSWESGSYEQYF
TRBV28	NA	TRBJ2-2	few	TGTGCCAGCAGAGAGTTTCGGACTATCACGGGGGAGCTGTTTTTT	CASREFRTITGELFF
TRBV18	NA	TRBJ1-1	many	TGTGCCAGCTCACCAGAGGGGCTGGGTACTGAAGCTTTCTTT	CASSPEGLGTEAFF
TRBV7-9	NA	TRBJ2-5	many	TGTGCCAGCGGTCGTGGGGAGGAGACCCAGTACTTC	CASGRGEETQYF
TRBV2	NA	TRBJ1-2	few	TGTGCCAGCATACAGGGTGACTATGGCTACACCTTC	CASIQGDYGYTF
TRBV9	NA	TRBJ2-3	NA	TGTGCCAGCAGCGTAGAAGGTGCCACAGATACGCAGTATTTT	CASSVEGATDTQYF
TRBV28	TRBD1	TRBJ2-6	many	TGTGCCAGCAGTTTATATAGGGGGCGTGGGGCCAACGTCCTGACTTTC	CASSLYRGRGANVLTF
TRBV7-3	TRBD1	TRBJ2-1	NA	TGTGCCAGCAGCCCGCGGACAGGACCCCAGTTCTTC	CASSPRTGPQFF
TRBV6-1	NA	TRBJ1-2	few	TGTGCCAGCACCCCTGGGACGGCACGCGACTACACCTTC	CASTPGTARDYTF
TRBV7-9	NA	TRBJ2-7	NA	TGTGCCAGCAGCTTAACGGAAACCTACGACGGGCAGTACTTC	CASSLTETYDGQYF
TRBV5-6	NA	TRBJ1-1	many	TGTGCCAGCAGCTTGTGGCTAGGAACCATGAACACTGAAGCTTTCTTT	CASSLWLGTMNTEAFF
TRBV2	NA	TRBJ2-3	many	TGTGCCAGCATGGTGGCGGAGACAGATACGCAGTATTTT	CASMVAETDTQYF
TRBV18	NA	TRBJ1-1	NA	TGTGCCAGCTCACCGCAACAGGGAAGCGGCACTGAAGCTTTCTTT	CASSPQQGSGTEAFF
TRBV4-3	NA	TRBJ1-5	NA	TGCGCCAGCAGCCAAGATATGCGCCTTAATCAGCCCCAGCATTTT	CASSQDMRLNQPQHF